This is a list of T cell receptor beta chains from one sample in a study of blood T cell repertoires in COVID-19. Sequenced by immunoSEQ multiplex PCR; TCRdb stores in-frame clones only, minus some. The data contain around 91,000 clones, 85% of them seen just once; the ten biggest clones take up about 38%. What was sequenced was peripheral blood. These receptors were obtained from a man older than 75 with acute or convalescent COVID-19. Each CDR3 is given with its conserved first and last residue. D genes are given only for firm matches. Clone size appears in some rows only: once, few, many, or a class for an expanded clone.

cdr3_length: 16; d_call: TRBD1; j_call: TRBJ1-1; v_call: TRBV7-9; clone_size: once; cdr3_nt: TGTGCCAGCAGCCAGATGACAGGGGGCTTTCTCGCTGAAGCTTTCTTT; cdr3_aa: CASSQMTGGFLAEAFF
cdr3_length: 12; d_call: -; j_call: TRBJ2-7; v_call: TRBV28; clone_size: -; cdr3_nt: TGTGCCAGCGGGGCAAAAGCTTACGAGCAGTACTTC; cdr3_aa: CASGAKAYEQYF
cdr3_length: 13; d_call: -; j_call: TRBJ1-5; v_call: TRBV12-3/TRBV12-4; clone_size: -; cdr3_nt: TGTGCCAGCAATATTGCGGTTAATCAGCCCCAGCATTTT; cdr3_aa: CASNIAVNQPQHF
cdr3_length: 13; d_call: -; j_call: TRBJ2-7; v_call: TRBV3-1/TRBV3-2; clone_size: -; cdr3_nt: TGTGCCAGCAGCCAGGGGGCCCTCTACGAGCAGTACTTC; cdr3_aa: CASSQGALYEQYF
cdr3_length: 16; d_call: TRBD1; j_call: TRBJ1-1; v_call: TRBV7-8; clone_size: -; cdr3_nt: TGTGCCAGCAGCCCCGCATTTAGGACAGGAGGCACTGAAGCTTTCTTT; cdr3_aa: CASSPAFRTGGTEAFF
cdr3_length: 12; d_call: TRBD1; j_call: TRBJ2-7; v_call: TRBV12-3/TRBV12-4; clone_size: -; cdr3_nt: TGTGCCAGCAGCCTACAGGGGTACGAGCAGTACTTC; cdr3_aa: CASSLQGYEQYF
cdr3_length: 16; d_call: TRBD1; j_call: TRBJ1-6; v_call: TRBV2; clone_size: -; cdr3_nt: TGTGCCAGCAGGAAGGACAGGAGCTCCTATAATTCACCCCTCCACTTT; cdr3_aa: CASRKDRSSYNSPLHF
cdr3_length: 16; d_call: -; j_call: TRBJ2-7; v_call: TRBV19; clone_size: once; cdr3_nt: TGTGCCAGTAGTAGAATACCGGGACACTCCAACTACGAGCAGTACTTC; cdr3_aa: CASSRIPGHSNYEQYF
cdr3_length: 14; d_call: -; j_call: TRBJ1-1; v_call: TRBV18; clone_size: once; cdr3_nt: TGTGCCAGCTCACCGGCAGGGAAGAACACTGAAGCTTTCTTT; cdr3_aa: CASSPAGKNTEAFF
cdr3_length: 16; d_call: TRBD1; j_call: TRBJ2-2; v_call: TRBV19; clone_size: once; cdr3_nt: TGTGCCAGTAGTATATTCCGGGACAGGGGGCCCGGGGAGCTGTTTTTT; cdr3_aa: CASSIFRDRGPGELFF
cdr3_length: 11; d_call: -; j_call: TRBJ2-7; v_call: TRBV29-1; clone_size: -; cdr3_nt: TGCAGCGTCGCCAACACCTACGAGCAGTACTTC; cdr3_aa: CSVANTYEQYF
cdr3_length: 11; d_call: -; j_call: TRBJ2-3; v_call: TRBV24-1; clone_size: -; cdr3_nt: TGTGCCACCGGCCCCGCAGATACGCAGTATTTT; cdr3_aa: CATGPADTQYF
cdr3_length: 15; d_call: TRBD1; j_call: TRBJ1-3; v_call: TRBV10-2; clone_size: -; cdr3_nt: TGCGCCAGCAGTGGAGGACAGGGGACGGGAAACACCATATATTTT; cdr3_aa: CASSGGQGTGNTIYF
cdr3_length: 15; d_call: TRBD1; j_call: TRBJ2-2; v_call: TRBV19; clone_size: once; cdr3_nt: TGTGCCAGTAGTCTGCGGACAGGGGGCACCGGGGAGCTGTTTTTT; cdr3_aa: CASSLRTGGTGELFF
cdr3_length: 15; d_call: -; j_call: TRBJ1-3; v_call: TRBV21-1; clone_size: few; cdr3_nt: TGTGCCAGCAGCATCCGACAGACCTCTGGAAACACCATATATTTT; cdr3_aa: CASSIRQTSGNTIYF
cdr3_length: 13; d_call: -; j_call: TRBJ1-3; v_call: TRBV6-5; clone_size: -; cdr3_nt: TGTGCCAGCGGGGCCTACTCTGGAAACACCATATATTTT; cdr3_aa: CASGAYSGNTIYF
cdr3_length: 13; d_call: -; j_call: TRBJ2-3; v_call: TRBV12-3/TRBV12-4; clone_size: -; cdr3_nt: TGTGCCAGCAGTCCTCAGCGCCCAGATACGCAGTATTTT; cdr3_aa: CASSPQRPDTQYF
cdr3_length: 16; d_call: -; j_call: TRBJ1-4; v_call: TRBV18; clone_size: -; cdr3_nt: TGTGCCAGCTCACCACTTTCTGTTGCAACTAATGAAAAACTGTTTTTT; cdr3_aa: CASSPLSVATNEKLFF
cdr3_length: 15; d_call: TRBD2; j_call: TRBJ2-5; v_call: TRBV5-6; clone_size: -; cdr3_nt: TGTGCCAGCAGCTTGAAAGCGGGAGGGCTGGAGACCCAGTACTTC; cdr3_aa: CASSLKAGGLETQYF
cdr3_length: 15; d_call: -; j_call: TRBJ1-2; v_call: TRBV19; clone_size: -; cdr3_nt: TGTGCCAGTAGTCGGACCCTGGCGGGTAACTATGGCTACACCTTC; cdr3_aa: CASSRTLAGNYGYTF
cdr3_length: 14; d_call: -; j_call: TRBJ1-2; v_call: TRBV4-1; clone_size: many; cdr3_nt: TGCGCCAGCAGCCAAACCACAGGCAACTATGGCTACACCTTC; cdr3_aa: CASSQTTGNYGYTF
cdr3_length: 18; d_call: -; j_call: TRBJ2-2; v_call: TRBV7-2; clone_size: -; cdr3_nt: TGTGCCAGCAGCTCCTTCCGAGCTAGCGACGCGAACACCGGGGAGCTGTTTTTT; cdr3_aa: CASSSFRASDANTGELFF
cdr3_length: 18; d_call: TRBD2; j_call: TRBJ2-2; v_call: TRBV11-2; clone_size: -; cdr3_nt: TGTGCCAGCAGCTTTCCGGGACTAGCGGGAGGTAACACCGGGGAGCTGTTTTTT; cdr3_aa: CASSFPGLAGGNTGELFF
cdr3_length: 13; d_call: -; j_call: TRBJ2-7; v_call: TRBV12-3/TRBV12-4; clone_size: -; cdr3_nt: TGTGCCAGCAGGTTGACAGGCAACCACGAGCAGTACTTC; cdr3_aa: CASRLTGNHEQYF
cdr3_length: 15; d_call: TRBD1; j_call: TRBJ1-4; v_call: TRBV13; clone_size: -; cdr3_nt: TGTGCCAGCAGCACCAGACAGGGGTGGGGCGAAAAACTGTTTTTT; cdr3_aa: CASSTRQGWGEKLFF
cdr3_length: 13; d_call: TRBD1; j_call: TRBJ2-3; v_call: TRBV28; clone_size: -; cdr3_nt: TGTGCCAGCCACAGGGGGCGAACAGATACGCAGTATTTT; cdr3_aa: CASHRGRTDTQYF
cdr3_length: 15; d_call: -; j_call: TRBJ1-5; v_call: TRBV7-6; clone_size: -; cdr3_nt: TGTGCCAGCAGCTTAGGGGGGGTCCCCAATCAGCCCCAGCATTTT; cdr3_aa: CASSLGGVPNQPQHF
cdr3_length: 11; d_call: -; j_call: TRBJ1-6; v_call: TRBV28; clone_size: few; cdr3_nt: TGTGCCAGCAGGAGTAATTCACCCCTCCACTTT; cdr3_aa: CASRSNSPLHF
cdr3_length: 14; d_call: TRBD1; j_call: TRBJ1-2; v_call: TRBV28; clone_size: -; cdr3_nt: TGTGCCAGCAGTCCGACCCGACAGGGTTCTGGCTACACCTTC; cdr3_aa: CASSPTRQGSGYTF
cdr3_length: 12; d_call: TRBD1; j_call: TRBJ1-2; v_call: TRBV2; clone_size: -; cdr3_nt: TGTGCCAGCAGGGGGACAGCGTTTGGCTACACCTTC; cdr3_aa: CASRGTAFGYTF
cdr3_length: 14; d_call: -; j_call: TRBJ2-7; v_call: TRBV6-5; clone_size: -; cdr3_nt: TGTGCCAGCAGTTACTCCACCCTCGGCTACGAGCAGTACTTC; cdr3_aa: CASSYSTLGYEQYF
cdr3_length: 13; d_call: -; j_call: TRBJ1-2; v_call: TRBV5-1; clone_size: -; cdr3_nt: TGCGCCAGCAGCTTGGACAGGGACTATGGCTACACCTTC; cdr3_aa: CASSLDRDYGYTF
cdr3_length: 16; d_call: TRBD1; j_call: TRBJ1-1; v_call: TRBV5-4; clone_size: once; cdr3_nt: TGTGCCAGCAGCCCCCCCGTCGGGACAGACCACACTGAAGCTTTCTTT; cdr3_aa: CASSPPVGTDHTEAFF
cdr3_length: 16; d_call: TRBD1; j_call: TRBJ2-1; v_call: TRBV7-9; clone_size: -; cdr3_nt: TGTGCCAGCAGCCACATGGGACAGGGGGGGTACAATGAGCAGTTCTTC; cdr3_aa: CASSHMGQGGYNEQFF
cdr3_length: 14; d_call: TRBD2; j_call: TRBJ2-1; v_call: TRBV11-2; clone_size: -; cdr3_nt: TGTGCCAGCAGCCTAGCGGGAGGGCCAGGCGAGCAGTTCTTC; cdr3_aa: CASSLAGGPGEQFF
cdr3_length: 15; d_call: -; j_call: TRBJ2-5; v_call: TRBV9; clone_size: -; cdr3_nt: TGTGCCAGCACTGTAAACCCGACAGGACAAGAGACCCAGTACTTC; cdr3_aa: CASTVNPTGQETQYF
cdr3_length: 13; d_call: -; j_call: TRBJ2-5; v_call: TRBV5-4; clone_size: -; cdr3_nt: TGTGCCAGCAGCCGTCGGGACTCGGGGACCCAGTACTTC; cdr3_aa: CASSRRDSGTQYF
cdr3_length: 16; d_call: -; j_call: TRBJ1-5; v_call: TRBV5-5; clone_size: -; cdr3_nt: TGTGCCAGCAGCGAGATTTCCATCGCGGGCAATCAGCCCCAGCATTTT; cdr3_aa: CASSEISIAGNQPQHF
cdr3_length: 16; d_call: TRBD1; j_call: TRBJ1-1; v_call: TRBV19; clone_size: -; cdr3_nt: TGTGCCAGTAGTCCTGGACAGGGGGTCGTTAGGGCTGAAGCTTTCTTT; cdr3_aa: CASSPGQGVVRAEAFF
cdr3_length: 15; d_call: TRBD1; j_call: TRBJ2-5; v_call: TRBV5-1; clone_size: -; cdr3_nt: TGCGCCAGCAGCTTGTTTTCCCCAGGGGGAGAGACCCAGTACTTC; cdr3_aa: CASSLFSPGGETQYF
cdr3_length: 14; d_call: TRBD1; j_call: TRBJ2-5; v_call: TRBV6-5; clone_size: -; cdr3_nt: TGTGCCAGCAGGATGGGACAGGTTCAAGAGACCCAGTACTTC; cdr3_aa: CASRMGQVQETQYF